The T cell receptor beta chain under discussion was sequenced for a study of T-cell memory formation after mild COVID-19. Study details: Across donors, TCR clusters were largely donor specific.

TCRdb ran MiXCR on the 5' RACE reads and lists one entry per CDR3 protein. The data hold around 150,000 distinct CDR3 sequences, with more than 12% observed a single time. Regarding this clonotype: Its matching antigen is unknown.

Overall study findings and caveats: CD4+ contracting clones were found mainly in CM and EM, and CD8+ ones in EMRA. The authors left the SARS-CoV-2 specificity of second-wave clones peaking on day 37 unconfirmed. Some clones that responded were present in memory (sampled pre-infection), which suggests cross-reactive memory joined.

The TCR was taken from an adult woman who had mild COVID-19 (a few samples of this study predate the infection). Cell type and time point are not known. The sequencing sample was made of PBMCs or a T cell subset sorted from them (not recorded which).

The chain's CDR3 is CAITQMENTGGKLSYEQYF. In DNA, the CDR3 is TGTGCCATCACCCAGATGGAGAATACAGGGGGGAAGTTGTCCTACGAGCAGTACTTC. The chain is built from TRBV10-3 and TRBJ2-7; TRBD1 agrees at 8 bases. Germline V gene sequence: CDR1 ENHRY, CDR2 SYGVKD. The CDR3 is 19 residues long. J lost 1 base, V lost 7 bases, and 21 bases had no gene match.